These 27 T cell receptor beta chains were all obtained from the same sample, sequenced in a study of cytomegalovirus exposure and HLA in healthy donors. This PCR relied on a set of 60 Vbeta primers and 13 Jbeta primers. Clones were sequenced by immunoSEQ multiplex PCR, and TCRdb holds only the in-frame ones, with some missing. The sample lists some 150,000 clones, 70% to 85% occurring once. The sequenced sample was PBMCs. The receptors derive from a woman aged 40 to 49 in good health and CMV-seronegative.

This clone appeared once. The chain combines TRBV2 with TRBJ2-1, with 8 nucleotides matching TRBD2. The CDR3 spans 17 residues. Germline lookup yields CDR1 SNHLY and CDR2 FYNNEI. The V and J ends lost 7 bases and 0 bases, in that order; junction bases with no gene match: 11. The CDR3 DNA follows: TGTGCCAGCACAAGGTCGTTAGCGGGGAGCTCCTACAATGAGCAGTTCTTC. It encodes CASTRSLAGSSYNEQFF.

This rearrangement joins TRBV27 to TRBJ1-5; TRBD1 aligns across 9 bases. CDR1 and CDR2 from the germline V gene are MNHEY and SMNVEV (reference sequence). Trimming cost V 7 bases and J 5 bases; bases outside gene matches: 21. CDR3 length equals 19 residues. The CDR3 loop is CASTQYSPYRGLDDQPQHF. The CDR3 DNA reads TGTGCCAGCACTCAATACTCCCCCTACAGGGGGCTGGATGATCAGCCCCAGCATTTT.

The chain is built from TRBV2 and TRBJ2-7, with TRBD2 matching 8 bases. Trimming removed 8 bases from V and 4 bases from J; junction bases left unmatched: 7. CDR1 SNHLY and CDR2 FYNNEI come from the germline V gene. The CDR3 sequence is 13 residues long. As DNA, the CDR3 is TGTGCCAGCCAGCGGGAGCTCGGTTACGAGCAGTACTTC. Encoded protein: CASQRELGYEQYF.

The rearrangement uses TRBV7-9 and TRBJ2-2; D might be TRBD2 (6 bases). V was trimmed by 7 bases and J by 2 bases, leaving 14 bases between them. The CDR3 has 15 amino acids. Germline V gene lookup returns CDR1 SEHNR and CDR2 FQNEAQ (reference sequence). CDR3 DNA: TGTGCCAGCAATCTGGGGGGACTCAACACCGGGGAGCTGTTTTTT. This encodes CASNLGGLNTGELFF.

This clone showed up just a few times. The chain employs TRBV4-1 and TRBJ1-3; D is possibly TRBD1 (6 bases). The germline gives CDR1 MGHRA, CDR2 YSYEKL. Between the trimmed V and J ends, which lost 1 base and 4 bases, there was a span of 26 bases. There are 20 residues in the CDR3. In DNA, the CDR3 is TGCGCCAGCAGCCAAGTTTTTCTCAGGTTGGGGGGGCTTTCAGGAAACACCATATATTTT. This encodes CASSQVFLRLGGLSGNTIYF.

This clone was counted a few times. V usage is TRBV6-5 and J usage is TRBJ1-1; D ambiguous. Trimming took off 5 bases at V and 0 bases at J, with 7 bases between the two ends. The CDR3 loop spans 13 amino acids. Germline V gene sequence: CDR1 MNHEY, CDR2 SVGAGI. CDR3 residues: CASSVRVNTEAFF. The CDR3 DNA reads as TGTGCCAGCAGTGTGAGAGTGAACACTGAAGCTTTCTTT.

CDR3 sequence (DNA): TGTGCCAGCAGCCCCCAGGGAACACCCATCCTTAGTAACTATGGCTACACCTTC. This encodes CASSPQGTPILSNYGYTF. V and J are TRBV13 and TRBJ1-2; TRBD1 is a possible D gene (5 bases). The germline CDR1 and CDR2 sequences are PRHDT and FYEKMQ (reference sequence). The CDR3 sequence is 18 residues long. V shed 5 bases and J shed 1 base, with 23 bases lying between them.

This clone occurred once. CDR3 coding DNA: TGCAGCGTCAGACAGGGGGCGGGTGAAAAACTGTTTTTT. Protein: CSVRQGAGEKLFF. This chain connects TRBV29-1 to TRBJ1-4, with 10 bases that match TRBD1. This CDR3 comprises 13 residues. V lost 6 bases, J lost 7 bases, and 5 bases stayed unmatched. Per the germline V gene, CDR1 is SQVTM and CDR2 is ANQGSEA.

This clone was counted between two and nine times. The rearrangement uses TRBV29-1 and TRBJ2-7; 11 nucleotides agree with TRBD2. The trim removed 7 bases at V and 5 bases at J, leaving 13 bases unmatched. This CDR3 comprises 15 residues. The germline V gene encodes CDR1 SQVTM and CDR2 ANQGSEA. The CDR3: CSAHGASGRTNEQYF. CDR3 DNA: TGCAGCGCCCACGGGGCTAGCGGGAGGACGAACGAGCAGTACTTC.

The genes are TRBV6-1 and TRBJ1-5, with D tentatively TRBD1 (6 bases). The CDR3 length is 15 residues. V shed 2 bases and J shed 5 bases, with 13 bases lying between them. Per the germline V gene, CDR1 is MNHNS and CDR2 is SASEGT. For the CDR3, the DNA is TGTGCCAGCAGTGAATGGGGGGGCACCCATCAGCCCCAGCATTTT. Encoded protein: CASSEWGGTHQPQHF.

CDR3 sequence (DNA): TGCGCCAGCAGCTTGGGAACAGGGAATGAAAAACTGTTTTTT. Protein sequence: CASSLGTGNEKLFF. The chain combines TRBV5-1 with TRBJ1-4, with TRBD1 as a possible D gene (6 bases). V was clipped by 0 bases and J by 5 bases, with 8 bases between them. This CDR3 has 14 amino acids. In germline, CDR1 is SGHRS, CDR2 YFSETQ.

This chain connects TRBV6-5 to TRBJ1-1; TRBD1 aligns across 8 bases. CDR3 length: 14 residues. CDR1 is MNHEY and CDR2 is SVGAGI in the germline V gene. Trimming cost V 5 bases and J 10 bases; bases outside gene matches: 12. This CDR3 is CASSRRDRTSGAFF. The CDR3 DNA follows: TGTGCCAGCAGTCGCCGGGACAGGACGTCGGGAGCTTTCTTT.

This clone was found a few times. This chain connects TRBV7-2 to TRBJ2-7, with D possibly matching TRBD2 (6 bases). Germline V CDR1 and CDR2: SGHTA, FQGNSA. Trimming cost V 6 bases and J 2 bases, with 14 bases left between them. This CDR3 contains 14 residues. DNA for the CDR3: TGTGCCAGCAGGCTCTCGGGAGCGGCCTACGAGCAGTACTTC. Protein: CASRLSGAAYEQYF.

The chain is built from TRBV28 and TRBJ2-7; possible D gene TRBD1, 5 bases. The CDR3 has 12 residues. V lost 7 bases and J 3 bases, leaving 10 bases between the germline ends. Germline assignment: CDR1 MDHEN and CDR2 SYDVKM. The CDR3 reads CASTQESYEQYF. Here the CDR3 DNA reads TGTGCCAGCACACAGGAGAGCTACGAGCAGTACTTC.

There are a few counts of this clone. The rearrangement uses TRBV7-9 and TRBJ1-1; 9 bases line up with TRBD1. This CDR3 contains 16 residues. CDR1 SEHNR and CDR2 FQNEAQ come from the germline V gene (reference sequence). V shed 2 bases, J shed 3 bases, and the junction held 7 bases outside the gene matches. The DNA for the CDR3 is TGTGCCAGCAGCTTAAGAACAGGGGGCGAGGACACTGAAGCTTTCTTT. Its translation is CASSLRTGGEDTEAFF.

The chain couples TRBV13 to TRBJ2-5, with 8 positions matching TRBD1. The V gene end was trimmed by 5 bases and the J gene end by 4 bases; junction bases not matched to a gene: 9. The CDR3 contains 15 residues. CDR1 and CDR2 (germline): PRHDT, FYEKMQ (reference sequence). The CDR3 nucleotides read TGTGCCAGCAGCGCCCCGACAGGGGTGGGAGAGACCCAGTACTTC. It translates to CASSAPTGVGETQYF.

About this clone: One end of the junction varies from germline; a read error may be responsible. The same CDR3 arises from other DNA sequences in this sample as well. The chain joins TRBV5-1 to TRBJ2-7; a weak D match, TRBD1 (6 bases). The CDR3 has 16 amino acids. Germline V CDR1 and CDR2: SGHRS, YFSETQ. The CDR3 reads CASSLGGIIQGYEQYF. CDR3 in DNA: TGCGCCAGCAGCTTGGGTGGAATAATACAGGGCTACGAGCAGTATTTC.

The chain has TRBV11-1 and TRBJ2-5; 7 nucleotides align to TRBD1. V was clipped by 5 bases and J by 5 bases; unmatched bases: 11. Germline CDR1 is SGHAT and CDR2 is FQDESV (reference sequence). The CDR3 consists of 15 residues. In DNA form, the CDR3 reads TGTGCCAGCAGCCGGACAGGAGGCCCCGGTGAGACCCAGTACTTC. Protein sequence: CASSRTGGPGETQYF.

V usage is TRBV4-2 and J usage is TRBJ2-7, with 10 bases matching TRBD2. The junction had 3 bases not matched to a gene; V was cut back by 1 base and J by 3 bases. Germline CDR1 and CDR2: LGHNA and YNFKEQ. This CDR3 has 15 residues. As DNA, the CDR3 is TGTGCCAGCAGCCAAGGTTCTAGCGGGAGCTACGAGCAGTACTTC. This translates into CASSQGSSGSYEQYF.

This clone was picked up one time. V gene TRBV13 combines with J gene TRBJ2-7; 11 nucleotides align to TRBD1. There are 16 residues in the CDR3. Per the germline V gene, CDR1 is PRHDT and CDR2 is FYEKMQ (reference sequence). The J segment lost 3 bases and the V segment lost 4 bases, leaving 8 bases of the junction unmatched. CDR3 residues: CASSSTGTGGFYEQYF. The DNA for the CDR3 is TGTGCCAGCAGCTCAACCGGGACAGGGGGTTTCTACGAGCAGTACTTC.

This clone showed up just once. This chain connects TRBV9 to TRBJ2-5; 7 nucleotides line up with TRBD1. CDR1 is SGDLS and CDR2 is YYNGEE in the germline V gene. CDR3 length equals 14 residues. The junction had 4 bases not matched to a gene; V was cut back by 4 bases and J by 1 base. The DNA of the CDR3 is TGTGCCAGCAGCAGGGGGCTAGCCCAAGAGACCCAGTACTTC. This gives the protein CASSRGLAQETQYF.

This rearrangement joins TRBV6-5 to TRBJ2-5; 8 bases match TRBD2. The J call is in doubt because the DNA end fits TRBJ2-7 better. The CDR3 runs 14 residues. Germline CDR1 and CDR2: MNHEY and SVGAGI. This CDR3 reads CASRPPGGPYEQYF. The CDR3 nucleotides read TGTGCCAGTCGTCCCCCGGGAGGGCCCTACGAGCAGTACTTC.

The V gene is TRBV5-6, the J gene TRBJ1-3; D call uncertain. CDR1 and CDR2 from the germline V gene are SGHDT and YYEEEE. V lost 0 bases and J lost 3, with 7 bases in between. The CDR3 has 14 amino acids. The CDR3 protein is CASSLGEFGNTIYF. CDR3 bases: TGTGCCAGCAGCTTGGGGGAGTTTGGAAACACCATATATTTT.

The chain joins TRBV28 to TRBJ2-7, with TRBD1 matching over 8 bases. This CDR3 is built from 15 residues. Germline lookup yields CDR1 MDHEN and CDR2 SYDVKM. The junction had 9 bases not matched to a gene; V was cut back by 4 bases and J by 4 bases. The CDR3 loop reads CASSSGGTGLYEQYF. DNA of the CDR3: TGTGCCAGCAGTTCTGGGGGGACAGGTCTGTACGAGCAGTACTTC.

This chain links TRBV28 with TRBJ1-1; D possibly corresponds to TRBD1 (5 bases). V was cut by 5 bases and J by 7 bases, with 20 bases left in between. Looked up from germline, CDR1 is MDHEN and CDR2 is SYDVKM. The CDR3 extends over 15 amino acids. CDR3 protein: CASSPRAFGGGEAFF. The CDR3 DNA reads TGTGCCAGCAGTCCCAGGGCCTTCGGGGGGGGTGAAGCTTTCTTT.

The count of this clone is one. This rearrangement joins TRBV25-1 to TRBJ2-7; D gene uncertain. This CDR3 has 11 amino acids. V dropped 5 bases and J dropped 3 bases, with 5 bases sitting between them. CDR1 and CDR2 (germline): MGHDK, SYGVNS. In DNA form, the CDR3 reads TGTGCCAGCAGTCTGTTCTACGAGCAGTACTTC. Its protein product is CASSLFYEQYF.

The chain has TRBV10-1 and TRBJ2-7; TRBD2 agrees at 8 bases. CDR1 and CDR2 from the germline V gene are WNHNN and SYGVQD (reference sequence). The CDR3 extends over 16 amino acids. V lost 6 bases, J lost 4 bases, and 14 bases stayed unmatched. The CDR3 nucleotides read TGCGCCAGCAGCCCTCGGGTAGGAAGCGGGAGTTACGAGCAGTACTTC. It is translated as CASSPRVGSGSYEQYF.